This T cell receptor (beta chain) was profiled in a study of cytomegalovirus exposure and HLA in healthy donors. The CDR3 covers 15 residues. CDR1 is MDHEN and CDR2 is SYDVKM in the germline V gene. Trimming stripped 10 bases from V and 3 bases from J, with 21 bases between. The PCR had 60 Vbeta and 13 Jbeta primers. The repertoire was sequenced with immunoSEQ multiplex PCR; TCRdb's copy has only in-frame clones and lacks some. This sample's table reports approximately 42,000 clones. The chain couples TRBV28 to TRBJ1-1; D possibly corresponds to TRBD1 (6 bases). The sequence was collected from a male donor in good health and CMV-seronegative. What was sequenced was PBMCs. CDR3 coding DNA: TGTGCCATCATGAACCGGGGCAGGGGCGACACTGAAGCTTTCTTT. This translates into CAIMNRGRGDTEAFF.